The 20 T cell receptor beta chains in this list originate from one sample, sequenced in a study of T cell repertoires in cytomegalovirus infection. In TCRdb, the reads were re-called with MiXCR into one record per CDR3 protein. The data show 900,000 to 950,000 distinct CDR3 sequences, approximately 33% seen once. Their specific antigens are unknown. This sample comprised cultured CD8+ T cells from PBMCs, obtained from culture after CMV antigen stimulation. These receptors were collected from a human donor in good health (CMV status not recorded). Some clones in this sample may be carry-over from other donors' samples.

This clonotype was counted many times. The chain has TRBV7-6 and TRBJ2-1; no reliable D call. Germline V gene data show CDR1 as SGHVS and CDR2 as FNYEAQ. The CDR3 has 13 amino acids. The V gene lost 3 bases and the J gene lost 6 bases, with 9 bases spanning the gap. The CDR3 nucleotides read TGTGCCAGCAGCTTGGCTAATTTCAATGAGCAGTTCTTC. Amino acids: CASSLANFNEQFF.

The gene calls are TRBV5-1 and TRBJ1-5; 11 nucleotides line up with TRBD1. Germline lookup yields CDR1 SGHRS and CDR2 YFSETQ. The CDR3 has 15 amino acids. V dropped 6 bases and J dropped 5; count of bases not matched to a gene: 7. The CDR3 loop reads CASKPGTGGYQPQHF. The CDR3 DNA reads as TGCGCCAGCAAACCCGGGACAGGGGGTTATCAGCCCCAGCATTTT.

The J gene is TRBJ1-1, the V gene TRBV6-6; D unclear. The V gene's germline CDR1 is MNHNY and CDR2 SVGAGI (reference sequence). The CDR3 sequence is 12 residues long. V shed 2 bases and J shed 4 bases, with 5 bases lying between them. Written as DNA, the CDR3 is TGTGCCAGCAGTTACGATCTCACTGAAGCTTTCTTT. Residues: CASSYDLTEAFF.

About this clonotype itself: A read error may produce the germline difference seen at one junction end. The genes are TRBV7-9 and TRBJ2-6; D unresolved. This CDR3 contains 16 residues. CDR1 and CDR2 from the germline V gene are SEHNR and FQNEAQ (reference sequence). CDR3: CASSSSHLSGTNVLTF. The CDR3 DNA follows: TGTGCCAGCAGCTCCAGCCACCTCTCTGGGACCAACGTCCTGACTTTC.

This chain links TRBV10-2 with TRBJ1-1, with D maybe TRBD1 (5 bases). Germline CDR1 and CDR2: WSHSY and SAAADI. The CDR3 contains 12 residues. The germline V and J ends were trimmed by 7 bases and 3 bases, with 9 bases remaining between them. CDR3 DNA: TGCGCCAGCATAGAAGGGGACACTGAAGCTTTCTTT. Encoded protein: CASIEGDTEAFF.

This clonotype was detected a few times. This chain uses TRBV7-6 with TRBJ2-3, with D possibly TRBD2 on 5 matching bases. The CDR3 loop spans 18 amino acids. The germline gives CDR1 SGHVS, CDR2 FNYEAQ. Trimming left V 4 bases short and J 4 bases short, with 24 bases between. CDR3 in DNA: TGTGCCAGCAGCTCTCCCGTAAAGCGGCCCGACCGACCAGATACGCAGTATTTT. Encoded protein: CASSSPVKRPDRPDTQYF. The complete variable domain, with remaining parts taken from reference TRBV7-6 and TRBJ2-3, reads GAGVSQSPRYKVTKRGQDVALRCDPISGHVSLYWYRQALGQGPEFLTYFNYEAQQDKSGLPNDRFSAERPEGSISTLTIQRTEQRDSAMYRCASSSPVKRPDRPDTQYFGPGTRLTVL.

The chain links TRBV6-2 or TRBV6-3 to TRBJ2-1; D ambiguous. This CDR3 region has 13 residues. The V end lost 4 bases, the J end lost 8 bases, and 12 bases lay between the germline ends. Germline loops: CDR1 MNHEY, CDR2 SVGEGT. The CDR3 DNA reads as TGTGCCAGCAGTTTCGACGGCCTTGATGAGCAGTTCTTC. Its protein is CASSFDGLDEQFF.

The CDR3 reads CSARAGTASYEQHV. For the CDR3, the DNA is TGCAGTGCTAGAGCAGGGACAGCCTCTTACGAGCAGCACGTC. The genes are TRBV20-1 and TRBJ2-7; TRBD1 matches at 7 bases. This CDR3 comprises 14 residues. Germline assignment: CDR1 DFQATT and CDR2 SNEGSKA (reference sequence).

The sample holds a few counts of this clonotype. The chain links TRBV4-1 to TRBJ2-2; D is perhaps TRBD2 (6 bases). Per the germline V gene, CDR1 is MGHRA and CDR2 is YSYEKL. This CDR3 is 14 amino acids long. V was trimmed by 4 bases and J by 5 bases, leaving 11 bases between them. The CDR3 sequence is CASSRTAGTGELFF. The CDR3 nucleotides read TGCGCCAGCAGCCGTACGGCGGGGACCGGGGAGCTGTTTTTT.

This clonotype was counted only a few times. CDR3 sequence reads: CASSYSGVTDTQYF. The CDR3 DNA follows: TGTGCCAGCAGTTACTCCGGGGTCACAGATACGCAGTATTTT. This chain connects TRBV6-2 or TRBV6-3 to TRBJ2-3; a weak D match, TRBD2 (5 bases). The CDR3 covers 14 residues. The V gene lost 0 bases and the J gene lost 2 bases, with 6 bases spanning the gap. CDR1 and CDR2 (germline): MNHEY, SVGEGT.

This clonotype was detected a few times. The rearrangement joins TRBV6-5 to TRBJ1-1; weak D call: TRBD1 (5 bases). The V gene's germline CDR1 is MNHEY and CDR2 SVGAGI. V lost 8 bases to trimming and J lost 1 base, with 20 bases between them. The CDR3 has 16 amino acids. The CDR3 region is CASGDHLTEENTEAFF. CDR3 in DNA: TGTGCCAGCGGAGACCACTTGACAGAGGAGAACACTGAAGCTTTCTTT.

The sample holds a few counts of this clonotype. The chain is built from TRBV19 and TRBJ2-4; possibly TRBD1 or TRBD2 for D (5 bases each). This CDR3 comprises 13 residues. Germline CDR1 and CDR2: LNHDA and SQIVND (reference sequence). The ends were cut back, 8 bases at V and 7 bases at J, with 15 bases in the middle. The CDR3 coding sequence is TGTGCCAGTGCCACGGGACCGGGGAACATTCAGTACTTC. It specifies CASATGPGNIQYF. Combining the CDR3 with reference TRBV19 and TRBJ2-4 gives the whole variable domain DGGITQSPKYLFRKEGQNVTLSCEQNLNHDAMYWYRQDPGQGLRLIYYSQIVNDFQKGDIAEGYSVSREKKESFPLTVTSAQKNPTAFYLCASATGPGNIQYFGAGTRLSVL.

J is TRBJ2-2 and V is TRBV6-8; TRBD1 matches at 7 bases. J gave up 4 bases and V 0 bases, and 2 bases lay outside the gene matches. The CDR3 sequence is 15 residues long. Germline CDR1 and CDR2: MNHGY and SAAAGT. DNA for the CDR3: TGTGCCAGCAGTTACTCGAGACAGGGCACCGGGGAGCTGTTTTTT. Amino acid sequence: CASSYSRQGTGELFF.

This chain joins TRBV6-8 and TRBJ2-1; TRBD2 matches at 7 bases. J was trimmed by 8 bases and V by 6 bases; bases with no gene match: 10. CDR1 and CDR2 from the germline V gene are MNHGY and SAAAGT. This CDR3 is built from 14 residues. CDR3 nucleotide sequence: TGTGCCAGCAGCACCCCAGGGACTATCGATGAGCAGTTCTTC. The encoded protein is CASSTPGTIDEQFF.

V gene TRBV10-3 combines with J gene TRBJ1-6; no definite D call. The CDR3 length is 16 residues. With 0 bases removed from V and 9 bases from J, the gap between germline ends came to 15 bases. The germline gives CDR1 ENHRY, CDR2 SYGVKD. This chain's CDR3 is CAISESESTLASPLHF. CDR3 bases: TGTGCCATCAGTGAGTCTGAATCCACTCTGGCTTCACCCCTCCACTTT.

This clonotype has more than one count but fewer than ten. J is TRBJ1-1 and V is TRBV27; possible D gene TRBD1, 5 bases. The V gene lost 10 bases and the J gene lost 1 base, with 19 bases spanning the gap. This CDR3 is built from 15 residues. CDR1 MNHEY and CDR2 SMNVEV come from the germline V gene (reference sequence). The chain's CDR3 is CATSKKGIGNTEAFF. The CDR3, as DNA: TGTGCCACCTCGAAAAAGGGGATTGGGAACACTGAAGCTTTCTTT.

This chain joins TRBV12-3 or TRBV12-4 and TRBJ1-5; perhaps TRBD1 as D (6 bases). Trimming stripped 5 bases from V and 7 bases from J, with 15 bases between. The CDR3 loop spans 14 amino acids. CDR3 DNA: TGTGCCAGCAGTAATACAGGGAAAGGACAGCCCCAGCATTTT. This sequence encodes CASSNTGKGQPQHF.

V is TRBV19 and J is TRBJ1-1; tentative D call: TRBD1 (6 bases). The CDR3 runs to 14 residues. CDR1 and CDR2 from the germline V gene are LNHDA and SQIVND (reference sequence). Deletions cut 2 bases from V and 1 base from J, with 8 bases between. CDR3 in DNA: TGTGCCAGTAGTATAAGACAGGCGAACACTGAAGCTTTCTTT. Its translation is CASSIRQANTEAFF.

This clonotype has a handful of counts. The V and J genes are TRBV20-1 and TRBJ2-7, with 16 bases that match TRBD2. The CDR3 loop spans 16 amino acids. Germline V lookup: CDR1 DFQATT, CDR2 SNEGSKA (reference sequence). V was clipped by 5 bases and J by 2 bases; unmatched bases: 6. CDR3 residues: CSALGLAGGTTYEQYF. In DNA, the CDR3 is TGCAGTGCTTTGGGACTAGCGGGGGGGACGACCTACGAGCAGTACTTC.

On this clonotype itself: The junction and the germline gene differ at one end; a read error may be behind it. V and J are TRBV6-5 and TRBJ1-2; unclear D gene. There are 16 residues in the CDR3. Germline CDR1 is MNHEY and CDR2 is SVGAGI. In DNA, the CDR3 is TGTGCCGGCAGTTACTCAGGCACTACCTTTAACTATGGCTACACCTTC. The encoded protein is CAGSYSGTTFNYGYTF.